This T cell receptor (beta chain) was retrieved from a study of vaccination effects on CD4 cells after COVID-19. Assay: immunoSEQ multiplex PCR; the TCRdb copy retains only in-frame clones and omits some. Altogether approximately 74,000 clones are present, approximately 74% being singletons, with the ten largest covering roughly 2.9%. ViraFEST expansion of antigen-specific CD4+ T cells with viral peptide pools preceded sequencing. Culture proceeded for approximately 10 days, and CD4+ T cells were then isolated. Nobody among the vaccine recipients had prior SARS-CoV-2 infection (nucleocapsid antibodies were negative). A few million PBMC were placed in each well, which was supplemented with approximately 9.7 IU/ml IL-2 and roughly 10 ug/ml peptides. Half-medium replacement with IL-2 medium occurred on days 3 and 7. Remarks on this clone: Antigen: not known.

V dropped 0 bases and J dropped 5 bases, with 7 bases sitting between them. Germline V gene sequence: CDR1 SEHNR, CDR2 FQNEAQ (reference sequence). The CDR3 has 13 amino acids. The receptor comes from a human donor who received a COVID-19 vaccine. This chain uses TRBV7-9 with TRBJ1-1; D is uncertain. Sequencing used CD4+ T cells from PBMCs cultured with HCoV-NL63 spike peptides, obtained before COVID-19 vaccination. CDR3 in amino acids: CASSLAGRTEAFF. The CDR3 bases are TGTGCCAGCAGCTTAGCAGGGAGGACTGAAGCTTTCTTT.